This TCR beta chain appears in the sequencing data of a study of CD8+CD57+ T cells in acquired aplastic anemia. Study overall: Each DNA sample taken from sorted CD4+ and CD8+ cells came to approximately 3.3 ug on average.

Genomic DNA served as template for TCR beta VDJ and CDR3 profiling. One entry per CDR3 protein results from TCRdb running MiXCR on the reads. The data contain about 180,000 distinct CDR3 sequences, approximately 48% of them seen just once; the ten biggest clones take up 13%. Unmatched junction bases numbered 10, after V lost 5 bases and J lost 2 bases. This CDR3 is 16 amino acids long. Germline CDR1 and CDR2: DFQATT and SNEGSKA (reference sequence). Study-wide results and caveats: Common to patients and controls were twenty-nine CD8+ CDR3 sequences.

Sequencing involved patients with CD8+CD57+ cell expansion previously shown by flow cytometry. Comments on this clonotype: The target antigen is unknown.

The chain has TRBV20-1 and TRBJ2-5; 11 nucleotides line up with TRBD2. The sample was sorted CD4+, CD8+, or CD8+CD57+ T cells (not recorded which) from PBMCs. The sequence was obtained from a human donor with aplastic anemia. The CDR3 DNA reads as TGCAGTGCTGGCCGCACTAGCGGGGGAGCTCAAGAGACCCAGTACTTC. Translated, it gives CSAGRTSGGAQETQYF.